This record looks at one T cell receptor beta chain sequence and its context. Those who participated ranged in age from roughly 18 to 100 years and resided in roughly 26 US areas. Clinical histories supplied by participants themselves formed the basis of cohort assignment. Each recovered donor of Cohort 3 presented with two negative PCRs, clearance, or symptom resolution. The entry originates in a study of blood T cell repertoires in COVID-19. Turning to the study itself: Both acute and convalescent COVID-19 samples were obtained from the United States, Italy and Spain.

Sequencing used immunoSEQ multiplex PCR; TCRdb keeps in-frame clones, though not all of them. Here the sample spans 150,000 or so clones, around four fifths being singletons. The TCR was taken from an older woman who had recovered from COVID-19. The sample comprised PBMCs or T cells enriched from blood (not recorded which).

CDR3 nucleotides: TGTGCCAGCAGTCCGGGGGACAGATTGAACACTGAAGCTTTCTTT. This gives the protein CASSPGDRLNTEAFF. The chain is built from TRBV27 and TRBJ1-1; the match to TRBD1 covers 7 bases. Germline trimming cut 5 bases from V and 0 bases from J; bases unmatched to any gene: 6. This CDR3 has 15 amino acids. Germline V gene data show CDR1 as MNHEY and CDR2 as SMNVEV (reference sequence).